The 19 T cell receptor beta chains below were found in one sample sequenced in a study of tumor-infiltrating lymphocytes in primary liver carcinoma. The researchers produced TCR beta cDNA from 500 to 550 ng total RNA with a constant-region primer. ARM-PCR was slightly modified, and three nested multiplex PCR rounds with it gave rise to the TCR beta libraries. Primers for the first two PCR rounds were TRBV1-TRBV30 forward primers and a C-beta reverse primer (about 9 cycles per round). TCRdb re-called the multiplex PCR reads through MiXCR, storing one row per CDR3 protein. The sample shows about 330,000 distinct CDR3 sequences, 65% of them seen only once. The researchers obtained blood RNA from unsorted whole blood and also extracted germline DNA. Sequencing input: peripheral blood. These receptors all come from a man aged 35 to 55 with primary liver carcinoma and hepatitis B virus infection.

As for this clonotype: At one end the junction does not follow the germline gene, possibly because of a read error. The CDR3 sequence is CSVLGPGPTGVLFF. DNA for the CDR3: TGCAGCGTCCTCGGTCCGGGACCCACCGGGGTGCTGTTTTTT. The genes are TRBV29-1 and TRBJ2-2; D tentatively fits TRBD1 or TRBD2 (5 bases each). The length of the CDR3 is 14 residues. Germline V CDR1 and CDR2: SQVTM, ANQGSEA.

Note on this clonotype: This may be a read error: a much more frequent sequence differs by one nucleotide. The CDR3 sequence: CASCQDGGQAQPQHF. CDR3 nucleotide sequence: TGCGCCAGCTGCCAAGATGGAGGACAGGCTCAGCCCCAGCATTTT. The gene calls are TRBV4-1 and TRBJ1-5; 7 nucleotides agree with TRBD1. Per germline, CDR1 MGHRA and CDR2 YSYEKL. The CDR3 has 15 residues.

This clonotype occurred many times. The V gene is TRBV30, the J gene TRBJ2-7, with 8 bases lining up with TRBD2. The V gene end was trimmed by 1 base and the J gene end by 9 bases; junction bases not matched to a gene: 5. CDR1 and CDR2 from the germline V gene are GTSNPN and SVGIG (reference sequence). The CDR3 consists of 12 residues. The CDR3 loop reads CAWSAGGPRQYF. The CDR3 DNA reads as TGTGCCTGGAGTGCGGGAGGGCCAAGGCAGTACTTC.

The rearrangement uses TRBV7-6 and TRBJ1-4; D might be TRBD1 (6 bases). The CDR3 is made up of 17 amino acids. Trimming removed 2 bases from V and 6 bases from J, with 19 bases in between. Looked up from germline, CDR1 is SGHVS and CDR2 is FNYEAQ. CDR3 nucleotide sequence: TGTGCCAGCAGCTTAACGGGACATGGGGCGCGCGATGAAAAACTGTTTTTT. Residues: CASSLTGHGARDEKLFF.

Note on this clonotype: The junction does not match germline at one end; this may be a read error. The chain joins TRBV5-6 to TRBJ2-2, with 9 bases fitting TRBD1. From germline, CDR1 is SGHDT and CDR2 YYEEEE. The CDR3 spans 16 residues. The CDR3 bases are TGTGCCAGCAGCCCGCCCCGGACAGGGGTCAGCGGGGAGCTGCTTTTT. This gives the protein CASSPPRTGVSGELLF.

At least ten counts were recorded for this clonotype. This chain uses TRBV11-2 with TRBJ2-1; D uncertain. CDR1 and CDR2 from the germline V gene are SGHAT and FQNNGV. The CDR3 runs to 13 residues. V dropped 3 bases and J dropped 6 bases, with 9 bases sitting between them. The CDR3, as DNA: TGTGCCAGCAGCTTGGTGATCAGCAATGAGCAGTTCTTC. This gives the protein CASSLVISNEQFF.

A remark on this clonotype: Sequence at one end of the junction differs from germline and may be a read error. The chain recombines TRBV4-2 with TRBJ2-3; TRBD1 is a possible D gene (6 bases). CDR3 length: 16 amino acids. CDR1 and CDR2 (germline): LGHNA, YNFKEQ. CDR3 amino acids: CGSSQVFGQSTNTQYF. The CDR3 DNA sequence: TGTGGCAGCAGCCAAGTGTTCGGACAGAGCACAAATACGCAGTATTTT.

Turning to this clonotype: No conserved phenylalanine or tryptophan is present at the end of the CDR3, so a read error is the likely explanation. The chain couples TRBV12-3 or TRBV12-4 to TRBJ2-1; no firm D call. Trimming pared 5 bases from V and 8 bases from J, leaving 10 bases between. The CDR3 extends over 12 amino acids. The CDR3 DNA is TGTGCCAGCAGTCACGCATACGATGAGCAGTTCTCC. As protein: CASSHAYDEQFS.

To note about this clonotype: Given a much more abundant clone one base away, this may be a read error. The V gene is TRBV12-3 or TRBV12-4, the J gene TRBJ2-7; D not resolved. V was clipped by 6 bases and J by 5 bases, with 14 bases between them. The length of the CDR3 is 13 residues. DNA for the CDR3: TGTGCCAGCAGGTATACAGAGTCCCACGAGCAGTACTTC. Protein: CASRYTESHEQYF.

This chain uses TRBV5-4 with TRBJ2-7, with D unclear. V was pared by 4 bases and J by 6 bases, with 11 bases between. This CDR3 has 12 amino acids. Germline V gene sequence: CDR1 SGHNT, CDR2 YYREEE (reference sequence). CDR3 DNA: TGTGCCAGCAGCCTGAGGCTGGGCGAGCAGTACTTC. Encoded protein: CASSLRLGEQYF.

In its sample, this clonotype was seen once. Because it lacks the conserved phenylalanine or tryptophan at the end, this CDR3 is likely a read error. The chain carries TRBV11-2 and TRBJ2-7; D is ambiguous. CDR3 length: 13 amino acids. The germline V gene has CDR1 SGHAT and CDR2 FQNNGV. CDR3 sequence: CASSLDSGYEQYY. DNA of the CDR3: TGTGCGAGCAGCTTAGACTCTGGCTACGAGCAGTACTAC.

This chain connects TRBV5-1 to TRBJ2-1; no reliable D call. The CDR3 spans 14 residues. CDR1 SGHRS and CDR2 YFSETQ come from the germline V gene. V lost 0 bases to trimming and J lost 6 bases, with 10 bases between them. CDR3 sequence: CASSLAANLNEQFF. As DNA, the CDR3 is TGCGCCAGCAGCTTGGCGGCAAACCTCAATGAGCAGTTCTTC.

This clonotype was seen ten or more times. The chain joins TRBV6-1 to TRBJ2-7; D unclear. The CDR3 totals 13 residues. V was cut by 5 bases and J by 2 bases, with 10 bases left in between. Per germline, CDR1 MNHNS and CDR2 SASEGT. The CDR3 here is CASSRNIPYEQYF. CDR3 sequence (DNA): TGTGCCAGCAGTCGGAATATCCCCTACGAGCAGTACTTC.

Points on this clonotype: The junction differs from germline at one of its ends, possibly a read error. The chain is built from TRBV11-2 and TRBJ2-7; D perhaps matches TRBD1 (6 bases). This CDR3 contains 15 residues. CDR1 SGHAT and CDR2 FQNNGV come from the germline V gene. Here the CDR3 DNA reads TGTGCCAGCATCTTAAATCCGGACAGTCCCTACGAGCAGTACTTC. Its protein is CASILNPDSPYEQYF.

On this clonotype: The conserved final phenylalanine or tryptophan is absent from the CDR3, which likely points to a read error. The chain employs TRBV11-2 and TRBJ2-1; TRBD2 agrees at 7 bases. In germline, CDR1 is SGHAT, CDR2 FQNNGV. V lost 4 bases and J lost 6; bases outside the gene matches: 18. The CDR3 runs 18 residues. The CDR3, as DNA: TGTGCCAGCAGCTCCCACCCCCGTCTCGCGGGAGAGAGCAATGAGCAGTTCCTC. As protein: CASSSHPRLAGESNEQFL.

With regard to this clonotype: Just one base apart from a much larger clone, this may be a read error. The chain links TRBV6-1 to TRBJ2-1; D not certain. The CDR3 has 18 amino acids. CDR1 and CDR2 (germline): MNHNS, SASEGT. The CDR3 protein is CASSGAALGRYSYYEQFF. The CDR3 DNA reads as TGTGCCAGCAGTGGCGCCGCGCTAGGACGATACTCCTACTATGAGCAGTTCTTC.

This clonotype was seen only a few times. The chain carries TRBV5-4 and TRBJ2-3; 11 bases line up with TRBD1. CDR1 is SGHNT and CDR2 is YYREEE in the germline V gene (reference sequence). The CDR3 is 16 residues long. Trimming at V came to 4 bases and at J to 2 bases, leaving 6 bases not matched to a gene. The DNA for the CDR3 is TGTGCCAGCAGCCGGGGACAGGGGGGGTCCACAGATACGCAGTATTTT. Its protein product is CASSRGQGGSTDTQYF.

This clonotype was recorded once. This CDR3 is missing its conserved last phenylalanine or tryptophan, likely due to a read error. The chain recombines TRBV29-1 with TRBJ2-1, with D unclear. Trimming took off 7 bases at V and 9 bases at J, with 10 bases between the two ends. The CDR3 runs 10 residues. Germline CDR1 and CDR2: SQVTM and ANQGSEA. The CDR3 nucleotides are TGCAGCGCTTTCACTCCTGAGCAGTTCTTA. Its protein product is CSAFTPEQFL.

J is TRBJ2-7 and V is TRBV5-1, with a possible D match to TRBD2 (5 bases). CDR1 and CDR2 (germline): SGHRS, YFSETQ. The V end was cut by 0 bases, the J end by 5 bases, with 12 bases between. The CDR3 sequence is 14 residues long. The CDR3: CASSLEGSSHEQYF. Written as DNA, the CDR3 is TGCGCCAGCAGCTTGGAAGGGAGTTCCCACGAGCAGTACTTC.